This is a list of T cell receptor beta chains from one sample in a study of T cell responses to AZD1222 COVID-19 vaccine. The assay was immunoSEQ multiplex PCR, and TCRdb's table has in-frame clones only and misses some. Here the sample spans 96,000 or so clones, roughly 90% being singletons. The source material was peripheral blood, sampled on day 0 of AZD1222 vaccination. These receptors were collected from an adult in good health. Both conserved end residues are part of each CDR3. The D gene is left open where the match is weak. Part of the rows lack a size; the others show once, few, many or a class for expanded clones.

D gene	clone size	V gene	J gene	CDR3 DNA	CDR3 protein
.	.	TRBV6-6	TRBJ1-2	TGTGCCAGCATCGACGCAGGGCCCTATGGCTACACCTTC	CASIDAGPYGYTF
.	.	TRBV7-9	TRBJ1-6	TGTGCCAGCAGCTTGGAGCTGGGTAATTCACCCCTCCACTTT	CASSLELGNSPLHF
.	.	TRBV7-2	TRBJ2-7	TGTGCCAGCAGCCCCACATTGACCTCCTACGAGCAGTACTTC	CASSPTLTSYEQYF
TRBD2	.	TRBV6-2/TRBV6-3	TRBJ2-1	TGTGCCAGCAGTTTTAGCGCGAGCGGGAGCCGTAAGAATGAGCAGTTCTTC	CASSFSASGSRKNEQFF
TRBD1	once	TRBV18	TRBJ2-3	TGTGCCAGCTCACCACGGACAGGGGACCGCACAGATACGCAGTATTTT	CASSPRTGDRTDTQYF
TRBD1	.	TRBV27	TRBJ2-7	TGTGCCAGCAGTTTAGGGCAGGGGGCCTACGAGCAGTACTTC	CASSLGQGAYEQYF
.	.	TRBV6-5	TRBJ2-7	TGTGCCAGCAGTTACAGGTTAGCGGACGCCTACGAGCAGTACTTC	CASSYRLADAYEQYF
.	.	TRBV12-3/TRBV12-4	TRBJ2-7	TGTGCCAGCAGTTTTCGGACAGACTACGAGCAGTACTTC	CASSFRTDYEQYF
.	once	TRBV3-1/TRBV3-2	TRBJ1-3	TGTGCCAGCAGCCAAGATGTGATCTCTGGAAACACCATATATTTT	CASSQDVISGNTIYF
.	.	TRBV7-6	TRBJ2-7	TGTGCCAGCAGCTTAGCGGGCAGGGGCACCTACGAGCAGTACTTC	CASSLAGRGTYEQYF
TRBD1	.	TRBV19	TRBJ2-4	TGTGCCAGTAGTATAGTGACAGGGGGCAACATTCAGTACTTC	CASSIVTGGNIQYF
.	.	TRBV6-5	TRBJ2-3	TGTGCCAGCAGTTACACCCAGTCAGATACGCAGTATTTT	CASSYTQSDTQYF
TRBD2	.	TRBV19	TRBJ2-1	TGTGCCAGTACCCCAGGGAGCGGGAGGGACAATGAGCAGTTCTTC	CASTPGSGRDNEQFF
.	.	TRBV28	TRBJ2-7	TGTGCCAGCACCAGGGGGGGGAGCTCCTACGAGCAGTACTTC	CASTRGGSSYEQYF
.	once	TRBV6-1	TRBJ2-3	TGTGCCAGCAGTGCCCGGACGGGGCAGGAGTACACAGATACGCAGTATTTT	CASSARTGQEYTDTQYF
.	.	TRBV19	TRBJ2-1	TGTGCCAGTCCCCTGGCGTACAGGAACAATGAGCAGTTCTTC	CASPLAYRNNEQFF